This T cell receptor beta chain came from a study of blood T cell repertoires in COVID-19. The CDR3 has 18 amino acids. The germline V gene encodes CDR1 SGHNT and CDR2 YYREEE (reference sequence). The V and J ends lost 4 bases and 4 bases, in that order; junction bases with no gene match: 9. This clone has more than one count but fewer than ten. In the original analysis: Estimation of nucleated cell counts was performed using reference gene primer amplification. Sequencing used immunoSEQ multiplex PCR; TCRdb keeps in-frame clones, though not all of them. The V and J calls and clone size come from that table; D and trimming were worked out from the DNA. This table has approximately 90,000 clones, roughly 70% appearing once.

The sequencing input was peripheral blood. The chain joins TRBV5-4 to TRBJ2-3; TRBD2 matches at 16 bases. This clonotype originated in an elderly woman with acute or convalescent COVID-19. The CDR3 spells CASSRGTSGGAAADTQYF. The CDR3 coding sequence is TGTGCCAGCAGCAGGGGGACTAGCGGGGGGGCCGCAGCAGATACGCAGTATTTT.